This T cell receptor (beta chain) appears in the sequencing data of a study of CD8 T cells in ankylosing spondylitis. Scientists made TCR beta libraries using quantitative 5'-RACE with molecular barcodes. Using its own MiXCR run on the 5' RACE reads, TCRdb lists one record per CDR3 protein. The table lists 150,000 or so distinct CDR3 sequences, approximately 9% of them singletons. This CDR3 has 16 amino acids. After removal of 2 bases from V and 0 bases from J, the junction contained 4 bases not matched to a gene. Germline loops: CDR1 MNHEY, CDR2 SVGAGI. V gene TRBV6-5 combines with J gene TRBJ2-1; 7 positions match TRBD2. The specimen sequenced was blood, either unsorted or a sorted T cell fraction (not recorded which). The origin of this receptor is a female donor with ankylosing spondylitis or in good health (not recorded which). CDR3 loop: CASSYGGGGSYNEQFF. The CDR3 coding sequence is TGTGCCAGCAGTTACGGGGGGGGTGGCTCCTACAATGAGCAGTTCTTC.